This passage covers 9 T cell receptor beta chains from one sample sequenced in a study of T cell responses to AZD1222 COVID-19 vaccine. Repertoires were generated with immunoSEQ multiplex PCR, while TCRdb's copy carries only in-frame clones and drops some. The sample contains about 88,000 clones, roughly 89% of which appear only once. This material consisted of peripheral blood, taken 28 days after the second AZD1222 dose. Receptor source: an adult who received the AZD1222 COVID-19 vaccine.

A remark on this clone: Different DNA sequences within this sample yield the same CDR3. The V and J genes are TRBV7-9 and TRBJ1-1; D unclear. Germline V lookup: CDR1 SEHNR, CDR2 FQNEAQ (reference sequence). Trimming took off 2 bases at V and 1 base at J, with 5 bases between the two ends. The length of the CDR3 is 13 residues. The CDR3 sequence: CASSLPGNTEAFF. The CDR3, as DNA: TGTGCCAGCAGCTTACCGGGGAACACTGAAGCTTTCTTT.

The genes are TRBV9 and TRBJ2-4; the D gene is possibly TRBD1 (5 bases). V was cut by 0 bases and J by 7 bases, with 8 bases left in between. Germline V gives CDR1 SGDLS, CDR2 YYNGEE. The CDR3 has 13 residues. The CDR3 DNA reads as TGTGCCAGCAGCGTAGGGTCAGGGAACATTCAGTACTTC. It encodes CASSVGSGNIQYF. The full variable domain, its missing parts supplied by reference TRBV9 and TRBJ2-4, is DSGVTQTPKHLITATGQRVTLRCSPRSGDLSVYWYQQSLDQGLQFLIQYYNGEERAKGNILERFSAQQFPDLHSELNLSSLELGDSALYFCASSVGSGNIQYFGAGTRLSVL.

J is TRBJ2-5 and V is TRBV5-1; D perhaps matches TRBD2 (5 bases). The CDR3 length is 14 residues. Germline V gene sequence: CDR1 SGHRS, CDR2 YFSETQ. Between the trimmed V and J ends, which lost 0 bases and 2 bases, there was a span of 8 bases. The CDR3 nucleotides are TGCGCCAGCAGCTTGGACGGGAAACAAGAGACCCAGTACTTC. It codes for CASSLDGKQETQYF.

CDR3 DNA sequence: TGTGCCAGCAGGCGTAACAGGGGGAACACTGAAGCTTTCTTT. As protein: CASRRNRGNTEAFF. The gene calls are TRBV6-6 and TRBJ1-1; 7 bases map to TRBD1. The CDR3 consists of 14 residues. Trimming took 6 bases from V and 1 from J; bases not matched to a gene: 5. CDR1 and CDR2 (germline): MNHNY, SVGAGI (reference sequence).

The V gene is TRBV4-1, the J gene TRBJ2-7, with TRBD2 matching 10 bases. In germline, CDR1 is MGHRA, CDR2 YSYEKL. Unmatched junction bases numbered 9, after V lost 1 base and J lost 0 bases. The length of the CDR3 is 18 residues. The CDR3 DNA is TGCGCCAGCAGCCAAGCGACTTACAGCGGGGGGGACTCCTACGAGCAGTACTTC. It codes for CASSQATYSGGDSYEQYF.

As DNA, the CDR3 is TGTGCCAGTAGAGTCGGTTTTTTGGACACTGAAGCTTTCTTT. Its protein is CASRVGFLDTEAFF. The chain links TRBV19 to TRBJ1-1; D not certain. V shed 6 bases and J shed 3 bases, with 14 bases lying between them. Germline CDR1 LNHDA, CDR2 SQIVND (reference sequence). This CDR3 spans 14 amino acids.

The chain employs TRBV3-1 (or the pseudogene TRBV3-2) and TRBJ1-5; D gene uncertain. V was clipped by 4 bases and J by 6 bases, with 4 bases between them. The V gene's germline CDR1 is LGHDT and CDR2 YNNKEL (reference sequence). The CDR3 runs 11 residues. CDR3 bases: TGTGCCAGCAGCCGGGGTCAGCCCCAGCATTTT. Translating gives CASSRGQPQHF.

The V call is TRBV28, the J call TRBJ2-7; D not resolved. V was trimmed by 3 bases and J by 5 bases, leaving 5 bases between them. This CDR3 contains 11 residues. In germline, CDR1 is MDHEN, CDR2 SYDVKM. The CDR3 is CASSFKDEQYF. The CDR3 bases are TGTGCCAGCAGTTTTAAGGACGAGCAGTACTTC.

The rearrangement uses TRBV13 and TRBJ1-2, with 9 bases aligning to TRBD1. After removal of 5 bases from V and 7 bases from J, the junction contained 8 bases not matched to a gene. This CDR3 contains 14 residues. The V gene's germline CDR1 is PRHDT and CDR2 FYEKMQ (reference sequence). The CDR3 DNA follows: TGTGCCAGCAGCCCCCGGACAGGGGAATCTGGCTACACCTTC. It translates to CASSPRTGESGYTF.